The T cell receptor (beta chain) described here comes from a study of Graves' ophthalmopathy and Graves' hyperthyroidism. CDR3 regions of TCR beta were amplified from RNA transcripts. The library came from an HTBI-primed first-round RT-PCR and a second-round multiplex PCR. TCRdb reprocessed the multiplex PCR reads via MiXCR and lists one record per CDR3 protein. This table holds hundreds of thousands of distinct CDR3 sequences, about 38% found once. Fresh peripheral blood, over 9.5 ml, was the PBMC source. This receptor was obtained from an adult man with Graves' ophthalmopathy. Sequencing used peripheral blood.

The CDR3 DNA follows: TGTGCCAGCAGCACTAGCGGGGGGGCCTTTTGGCAAGAGACCCAGTACTTC. It yields the protein CASSTSGGAFWQETQYF. The gene calls are TRBV11-2 and TRBJ2-5; TRBD2 matches 13 bases. The germline gives CDR1 SGHAT, CDR2 FQNNGV. CDR3 length: 17 residues. After removal of 5 bases from V and 2 bases from J, the junction contained 8 bases not matched to a gene.